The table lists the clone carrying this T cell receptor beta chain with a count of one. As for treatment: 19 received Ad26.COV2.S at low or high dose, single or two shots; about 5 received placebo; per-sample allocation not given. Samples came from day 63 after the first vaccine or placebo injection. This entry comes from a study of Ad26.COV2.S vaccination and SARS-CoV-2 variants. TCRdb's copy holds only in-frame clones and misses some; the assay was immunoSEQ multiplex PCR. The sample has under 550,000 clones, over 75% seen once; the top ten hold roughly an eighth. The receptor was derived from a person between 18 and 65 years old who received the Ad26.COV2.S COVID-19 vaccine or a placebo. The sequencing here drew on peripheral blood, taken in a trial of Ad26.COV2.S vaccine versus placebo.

CDR3 coding DNA: TGTGCCAGCAGTGGGAAGGTGTATGAAAAACTGTTTTTT. Its translation is CASSGKVYEKLFF. This chain uses TRBV27 with TRBJ1-4, with D uncertain. The germline CDR1 and CDR2 sequences are MNHEY and SMNVEV (reference sequence). Deletions cut 5 bases from V and 6 bases from J, with 10 bases between. CDR3 length: 13 amino acids.